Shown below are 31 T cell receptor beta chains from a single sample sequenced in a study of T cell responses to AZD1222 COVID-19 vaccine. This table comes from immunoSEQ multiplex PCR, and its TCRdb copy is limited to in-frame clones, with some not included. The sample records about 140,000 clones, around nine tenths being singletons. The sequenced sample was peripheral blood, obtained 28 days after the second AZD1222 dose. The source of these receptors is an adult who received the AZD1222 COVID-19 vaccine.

The CDR3 bases are TGTGCCAGCAGGGCTCCGGGACAGGGAGGTTATGGCTACACCTTC. Encoded protein: CASRAPGQGGYGYTF. This chain joins TRBV27 and TRBJ1-2, with 9 bases fitting TRBD1. Looked up from germline, CDR1 is MNHEY and CDR2 is SMNVEV (reference sequence). The CDR3 extends over 15 amino acids. Unmatched junction bases numbered 10, after V lost 6 bases and J lost 5 bases.

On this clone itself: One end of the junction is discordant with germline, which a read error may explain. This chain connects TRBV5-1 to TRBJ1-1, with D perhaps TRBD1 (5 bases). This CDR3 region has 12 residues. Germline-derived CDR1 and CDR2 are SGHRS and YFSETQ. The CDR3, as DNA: TGCGCCAGCAGATTAAACACGGGGCCTCTACTCTTT. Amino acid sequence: CASRLNTGPLLF.

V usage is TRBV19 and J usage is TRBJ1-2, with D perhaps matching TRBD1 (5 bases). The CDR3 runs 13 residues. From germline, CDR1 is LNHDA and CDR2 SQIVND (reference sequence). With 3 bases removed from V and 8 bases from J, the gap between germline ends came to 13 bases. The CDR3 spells CASSIQQGVGYTF. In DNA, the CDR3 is TGTGCCAGTAGTATTCAACAAGGGGTCGGCTACACCTTC.

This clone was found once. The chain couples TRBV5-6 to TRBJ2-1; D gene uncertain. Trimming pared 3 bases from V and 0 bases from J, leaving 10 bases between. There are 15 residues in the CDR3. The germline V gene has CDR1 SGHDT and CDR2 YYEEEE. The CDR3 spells CASSSDWSSYNEQFF. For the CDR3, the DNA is TGTGCCAGCAGCTCCGACTGGAGCTCCTACAATGAGCAGTTCTTC.

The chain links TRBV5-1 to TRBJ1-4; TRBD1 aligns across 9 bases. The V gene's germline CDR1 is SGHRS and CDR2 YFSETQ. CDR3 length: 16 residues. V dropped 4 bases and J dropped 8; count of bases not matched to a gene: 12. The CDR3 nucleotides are TGCGCCAGCAGCGACGGCCGGGACAGGGTTGACGAAAAACTGTTTTTT. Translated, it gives CASSDGRDRVDEKLFF. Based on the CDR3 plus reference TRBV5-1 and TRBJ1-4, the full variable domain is KAGVTQTPRYLIKTRGQQVTLSCSPISGHRSVSWYQQTPGQGLQFLFEYFSETQRNKGNFPGRFSGRQFSNSRSEMNVSTLELGDSALYLCASSDGRDRVDEKLFFGSGTQLSVL.

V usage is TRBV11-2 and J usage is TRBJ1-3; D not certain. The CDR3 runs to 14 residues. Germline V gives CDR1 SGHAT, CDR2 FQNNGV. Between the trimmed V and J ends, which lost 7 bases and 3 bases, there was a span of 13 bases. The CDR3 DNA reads TGTGCCAGCACCCTAAGTGAAATTGGAAACACCATATATTTT. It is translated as CASTLSEIGNTIYF. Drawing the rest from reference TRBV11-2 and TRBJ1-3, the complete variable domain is EAGVAQSPRYKIIEKRQSVAFWCNPISGHATLYWYQQILGQGPKLLIQFQNNGVVDDSQLPKDRFSAERLKGVDSTLKIQPAKLEDSAVYLCASTLSEIGNTIYFGEGSWLTVV.

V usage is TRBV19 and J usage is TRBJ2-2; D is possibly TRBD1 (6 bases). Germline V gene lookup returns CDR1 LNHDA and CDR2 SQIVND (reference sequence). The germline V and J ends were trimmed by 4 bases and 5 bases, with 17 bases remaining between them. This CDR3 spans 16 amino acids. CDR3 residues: CASSTIQGRGTGELFF. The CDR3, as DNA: TGTGCCAGTAGTACGATACAGGGTCGAGGGACCGGGGAGCTGTTTTTT.

In DNA form, the CDR3 reads TGTGCCGCCGCGGAGGGGGGAAACACTGAAGCTTTCTTT. This gives the protein CAAAEGGNTEAFF. The V gene is TRBV19, the J gene TRBJ1-1, with D perhaps matching TRBD1 (6 bases). Germline loops: CDR1 LNHDA, CDR2 SQIVND (reference sequence). The CDR3 is 13 residues long. The V end was cut by 11 bases, the J end by 2 bases, with 15 bases between.

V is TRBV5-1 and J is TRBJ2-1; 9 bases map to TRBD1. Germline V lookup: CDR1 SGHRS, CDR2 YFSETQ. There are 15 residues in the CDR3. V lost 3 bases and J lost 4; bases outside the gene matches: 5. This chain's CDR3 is CASSSTGQGYNEQFF. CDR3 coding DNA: TGCGCCAGCAGCTCCACGGGACAGGGTTACAATGAGCAGTTCTTC.

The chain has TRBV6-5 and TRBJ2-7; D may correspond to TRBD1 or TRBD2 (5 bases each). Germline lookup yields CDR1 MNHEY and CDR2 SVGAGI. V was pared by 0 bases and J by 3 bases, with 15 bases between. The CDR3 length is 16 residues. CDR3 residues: CASSYSTYGTVYEQYF. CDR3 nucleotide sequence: TGTGCCAGCAGTTACTCCACGTACGGGACGGTCTACGAGCAGTACTTC.

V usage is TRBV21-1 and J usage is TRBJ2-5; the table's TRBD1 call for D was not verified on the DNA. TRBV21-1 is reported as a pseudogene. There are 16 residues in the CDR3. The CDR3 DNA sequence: TGTGCCAGCAGCAAAGATAACATTCCCTCAGGAGAGACCCAGTACTTC. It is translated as CASSKDNIPSGETQYF.

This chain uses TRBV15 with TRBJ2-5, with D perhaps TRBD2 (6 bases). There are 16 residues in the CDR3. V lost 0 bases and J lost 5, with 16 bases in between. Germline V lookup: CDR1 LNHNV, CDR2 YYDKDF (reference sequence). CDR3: CATSRDGTGPRETQYF. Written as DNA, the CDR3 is TGTGCCACCAGCAGAGATGGGACTGGGCCTAGGGAGACCCAGTACTTC.

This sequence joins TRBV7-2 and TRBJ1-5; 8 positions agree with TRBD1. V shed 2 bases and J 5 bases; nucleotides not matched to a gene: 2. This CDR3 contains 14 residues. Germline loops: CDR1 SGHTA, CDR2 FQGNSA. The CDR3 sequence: CASSLQGADQPQHF. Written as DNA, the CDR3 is TGTGCCAGCAGCTTACAGGGGGCTGATCAGCCCCAGCATTTT.

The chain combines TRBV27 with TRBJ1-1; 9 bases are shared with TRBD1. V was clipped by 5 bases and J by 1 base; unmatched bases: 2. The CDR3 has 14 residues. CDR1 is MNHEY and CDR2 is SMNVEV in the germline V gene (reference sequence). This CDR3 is CASSGTGWNTEAFF. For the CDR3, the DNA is TGTGCCAGCAGTGGGACAGGGTGGAACACTGAAGCTTTCTTT.

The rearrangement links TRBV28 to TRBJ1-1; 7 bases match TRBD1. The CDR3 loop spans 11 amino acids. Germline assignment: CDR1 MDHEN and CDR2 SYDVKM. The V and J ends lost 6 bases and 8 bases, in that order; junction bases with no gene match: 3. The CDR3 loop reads CASSLDREAFF. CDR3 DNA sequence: TGTGCCAGCAGCTTGGACAGGGAAGCTTTCTTT.

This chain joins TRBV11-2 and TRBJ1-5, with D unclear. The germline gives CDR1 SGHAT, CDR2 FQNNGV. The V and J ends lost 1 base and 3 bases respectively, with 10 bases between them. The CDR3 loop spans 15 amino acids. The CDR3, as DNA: TGTGCCAGCAGCTTAGGTTCAGGAAACAATCAGCCCCAGCATTTT. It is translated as CASSLGSGNNQPQHF.

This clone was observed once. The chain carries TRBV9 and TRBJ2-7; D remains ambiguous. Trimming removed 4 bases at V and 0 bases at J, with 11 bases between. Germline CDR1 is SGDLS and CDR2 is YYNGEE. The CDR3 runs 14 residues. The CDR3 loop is CASSLSSTSYEQYF. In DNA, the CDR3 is TGTGCCAGCAGCCTTAGCTCGACCTCCTACGAGCAGTACTTC.

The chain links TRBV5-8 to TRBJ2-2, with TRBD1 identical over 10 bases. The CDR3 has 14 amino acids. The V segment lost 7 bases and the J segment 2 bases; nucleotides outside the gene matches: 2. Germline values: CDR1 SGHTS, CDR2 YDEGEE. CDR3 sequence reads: CASRDRGNTGELFF. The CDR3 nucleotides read TGTGCCAGCCGGGACAGGGGAAACACCGGGGAGCTGTTTTTT.

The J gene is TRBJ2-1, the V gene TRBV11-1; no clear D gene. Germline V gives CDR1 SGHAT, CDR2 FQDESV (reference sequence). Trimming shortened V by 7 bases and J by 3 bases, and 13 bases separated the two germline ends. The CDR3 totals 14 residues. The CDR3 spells CASNPAGNYNEQFF. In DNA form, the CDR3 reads TGTGCCAGCAACCCCGCAGGAAACTACAATGAGCAGTTCTTC.

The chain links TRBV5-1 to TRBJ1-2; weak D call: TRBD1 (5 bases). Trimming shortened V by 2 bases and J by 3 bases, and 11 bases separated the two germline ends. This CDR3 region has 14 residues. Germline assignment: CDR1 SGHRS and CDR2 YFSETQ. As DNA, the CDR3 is TGCGCCAGCAGCTTAAAGACAGAGGACTATGGCTACACCTTC. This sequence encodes CASSLKTEDYGYTF. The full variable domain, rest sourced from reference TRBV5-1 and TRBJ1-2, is KAGVTQTPRYLIKTRGQQVTLSCSPISGHRSVSWYQQTPGQGLQFLFEYFSETQRNKGNFPGRFSGRQFSNSRSEMNVSTLELGDSALYLCASSLKTEDYGYTFGSGTRLTVV.

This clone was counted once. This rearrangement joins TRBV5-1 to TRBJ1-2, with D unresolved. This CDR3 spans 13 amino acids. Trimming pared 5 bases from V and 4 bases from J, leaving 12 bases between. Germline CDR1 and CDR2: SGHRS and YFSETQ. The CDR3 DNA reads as TGCGCCAGCAGTACCGACACCTCCTATGGCTACACCTTC. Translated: CASSTDTSYGYTF. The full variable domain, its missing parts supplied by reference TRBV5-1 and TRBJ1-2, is KAGVTQTPRYLIKTRGQQVTLSCSPISGHRSVSWYQQTPGQGLQFLFEYFSETQRNKGNFPGRFSGRQFSNSRSEMNVSTLELGDSALYLCASSTDTSYGYTFGSGTRLTVV.

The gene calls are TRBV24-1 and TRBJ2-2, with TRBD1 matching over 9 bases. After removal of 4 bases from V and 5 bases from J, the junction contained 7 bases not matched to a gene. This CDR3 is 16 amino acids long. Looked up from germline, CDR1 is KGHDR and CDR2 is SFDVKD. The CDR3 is CATSETGTGWTGELFF. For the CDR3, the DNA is TGTGCCACCAGTGAAACCGGGACAGGGTGGACCGGGGAGCTGTTTTTT.

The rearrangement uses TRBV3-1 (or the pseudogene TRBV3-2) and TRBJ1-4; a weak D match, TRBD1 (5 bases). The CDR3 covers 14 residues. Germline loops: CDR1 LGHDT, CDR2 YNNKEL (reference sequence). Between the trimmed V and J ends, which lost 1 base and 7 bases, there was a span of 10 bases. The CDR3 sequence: CASSQGGYIEKLFF. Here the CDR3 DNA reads TGTGCCAGCAGCCAAGGGGGGTATATTGAAAAACTGTTTTTT.

CDR3 sequence reads: CASSTLAGGRFF. CDR3 coding DNA: TGTGCCAGCAGTACCTTAGCGGGAGGAAGGTTCTTC. The chain couples TRBV27 to TRBJ2-1; TRBD2 aligns across 10 bases. After removal of 5 bases from V and 15 bases from J, the junction contained 7 bases not matched to a gene. Germline loops: CDR1 MNHEY, CDR2 SMNVEV (reference sequence). There are 12 residues in the CDR3.

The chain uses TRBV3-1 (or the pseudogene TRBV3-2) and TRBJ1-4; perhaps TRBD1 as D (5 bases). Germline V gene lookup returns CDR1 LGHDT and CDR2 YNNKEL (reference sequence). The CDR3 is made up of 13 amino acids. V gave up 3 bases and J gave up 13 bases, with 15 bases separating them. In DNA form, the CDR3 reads TGTGCCAGCAGCCAGCGCCCCGGGACCGGACTGTTTTTT. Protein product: CASSQRPGTGLFF.

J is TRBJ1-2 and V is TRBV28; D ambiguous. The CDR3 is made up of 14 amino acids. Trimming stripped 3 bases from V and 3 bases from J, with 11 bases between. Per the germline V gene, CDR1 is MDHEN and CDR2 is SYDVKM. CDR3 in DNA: TGTGCCAGCAGTTTTCTTGACACCCACTATGGCTACACCTTC. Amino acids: CASSFLDTHYGYTF.

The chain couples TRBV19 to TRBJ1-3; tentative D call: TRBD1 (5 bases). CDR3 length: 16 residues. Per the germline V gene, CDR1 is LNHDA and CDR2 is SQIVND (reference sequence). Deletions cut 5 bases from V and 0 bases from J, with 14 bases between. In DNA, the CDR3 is TGTGCCAGTAGTTACCTCCTGGGGGGCTCTGGAAACACCATATATTTT. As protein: CASSYLLGGSGNTIYF.

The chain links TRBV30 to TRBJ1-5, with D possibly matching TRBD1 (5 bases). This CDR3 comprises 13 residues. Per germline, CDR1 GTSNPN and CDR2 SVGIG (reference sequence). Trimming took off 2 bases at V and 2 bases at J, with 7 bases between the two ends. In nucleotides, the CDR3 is TGTGCCTGGAGTTTACAGGGCAATCAGCCCCAGCATTTT. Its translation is CAWSLQGNQPQHF.

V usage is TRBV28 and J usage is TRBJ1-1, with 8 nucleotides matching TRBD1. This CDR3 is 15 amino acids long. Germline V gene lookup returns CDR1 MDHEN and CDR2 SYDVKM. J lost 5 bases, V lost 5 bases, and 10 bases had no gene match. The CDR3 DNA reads TGTGCCAGCAGTCATTGGACAGGGTGGTGGACTGAAGCTTTCTTT. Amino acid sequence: CASSHWTGWWTEAFF.

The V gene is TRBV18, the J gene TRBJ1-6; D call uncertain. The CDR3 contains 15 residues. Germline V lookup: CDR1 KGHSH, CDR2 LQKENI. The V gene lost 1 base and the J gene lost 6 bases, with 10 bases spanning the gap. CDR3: CASSPLVSRNSPLHF. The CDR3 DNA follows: TGTGCCAGCTCACCACTAGTAAGCCGTAATTCACCCCTCCACTTT.

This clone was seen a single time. The CDR3 is CASSPLDYGLYGYTF. The CDR3 DNA reads TGTGCCAGCAGCCCTCTCGATTACGGGCTGTATGGCTACACCTTC. This sequence joins TRBV5-8 and TRBJ1-2; no clear D. Trimming took 4 bases from V and 5 from J, leaving 18 bases between them. This CDR3 region has 15 residues. Germline loops: CDR1 SGHTS, CDR2 YDEGEE.